The present T cell receptor beta chain was sequenced within a study of T cells in Graves' hyperthyroidism and ophthalmopathy. This clonotype was recorded at least ten times. The germline V and J ends were trimmed by 2 bases and 2 bases, with 7 bases remaining between them. The CDR3 runs 14 residues. There were TCR beta CDR3 regions amplified from RNA transcripts. Using the HTBI primer set, a first-round RT-PCR was run on the TCR CDR3. MiXCR was run by TCRdb on the multiplex PCR reads, yielding one entry per CDR3 protein. This sample has more than 300,000 distinct CDR3 sequences, with around 13% found just once.

The chain carries TRBV12-3 or TRBV12-4 and TRBJ2-1; D is uncertain. The sequence came from a woman in her sixties or seventies with Graves' hyperthyroidism. The sample taken for sequencing was blood. The CDR3 bases are TGTGCCAGCAGTTTATCCCTAACCTACAATGAGCAGTTCTTC. Translating it yields CASSLSLTYNEQFF.